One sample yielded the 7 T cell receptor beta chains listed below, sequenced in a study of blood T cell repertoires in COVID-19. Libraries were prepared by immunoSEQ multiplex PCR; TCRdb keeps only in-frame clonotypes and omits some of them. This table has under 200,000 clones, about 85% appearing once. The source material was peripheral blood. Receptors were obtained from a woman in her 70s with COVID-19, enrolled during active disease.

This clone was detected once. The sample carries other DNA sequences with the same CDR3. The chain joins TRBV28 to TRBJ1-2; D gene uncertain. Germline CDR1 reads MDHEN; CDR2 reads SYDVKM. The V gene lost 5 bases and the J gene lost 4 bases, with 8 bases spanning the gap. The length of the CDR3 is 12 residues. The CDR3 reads CASSPTGYGYTF. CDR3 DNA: TGTGCCAGCAGTCCGACGGGCTATGGCTACACCTTC.

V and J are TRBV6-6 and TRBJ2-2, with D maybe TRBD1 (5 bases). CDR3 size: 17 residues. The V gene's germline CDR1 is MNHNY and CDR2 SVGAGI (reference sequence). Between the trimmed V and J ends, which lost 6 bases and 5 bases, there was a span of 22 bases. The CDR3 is CASSRGLQVVPTGELFF. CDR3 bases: TGTGCCAGCAGCCGAGGCCTACAGGTGGTCCCGACCGGGGAGCTGTTTTTT.

The CDR3 nucleotides read TGTGCCAGCTTTTTCTCGGGACAGCCCACAGATACGCAGTATTTT. Its protein is CASFFSGQPTDTQYF. J is TRBJ2-3 and V is TRBV5-5; 7 nucleotides match TRBD1. The junction had 10 bases not matched to a gene; V was cut back by 7 bases and J by 2 bases. The CDR3 covers 15 residues. CDR1 SGHKS and CDR2 YYEKEE come from the germline V gene (reference sequence).

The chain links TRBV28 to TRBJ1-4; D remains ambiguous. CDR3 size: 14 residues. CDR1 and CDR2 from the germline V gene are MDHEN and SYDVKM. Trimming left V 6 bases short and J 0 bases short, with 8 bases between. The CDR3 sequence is CASSDQTTNEKLFF. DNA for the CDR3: TGTGCCAGCAGCGATCAGACAACTAATGAAAAACTGTTTTTT.

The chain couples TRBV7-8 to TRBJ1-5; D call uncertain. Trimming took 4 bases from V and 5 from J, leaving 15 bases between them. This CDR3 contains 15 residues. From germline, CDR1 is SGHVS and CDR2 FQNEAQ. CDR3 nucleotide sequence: TGTGCCAGCAGCTATGGAACCGGGTCCTATCAGCCCCAGCATTTT. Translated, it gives CASSYGTGSYQPQHF.

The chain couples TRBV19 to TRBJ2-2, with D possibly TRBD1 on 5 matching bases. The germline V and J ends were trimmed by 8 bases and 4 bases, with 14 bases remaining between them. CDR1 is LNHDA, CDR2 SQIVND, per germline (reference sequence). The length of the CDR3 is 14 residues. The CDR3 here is CASQTLRATGELFF. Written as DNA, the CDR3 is TGTGCCAGTCAGACTCTCAGGGCCACCGGGGAGCTGTTTTTT. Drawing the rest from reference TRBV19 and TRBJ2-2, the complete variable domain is DGGITQSPKYLFRKEGQNVTLSCEQNLNHDAMYWYRQDPGQGLRLIYYSQIVNDFQKGDIAEGYSVSREKKESFPLTVTSAQKNPTAFYLCASQTLRATGELFFGEGSRLTVL.

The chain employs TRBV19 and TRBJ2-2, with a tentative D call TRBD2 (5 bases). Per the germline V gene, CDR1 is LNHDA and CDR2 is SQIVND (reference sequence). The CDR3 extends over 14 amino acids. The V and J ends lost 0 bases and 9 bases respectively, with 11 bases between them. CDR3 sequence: CASSIDTGNRELFF. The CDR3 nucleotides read TGTGCCAGTAGTATAGATACCGGGAACAGGGAGCTGTTTTTT.